Listed below are T cell receptor beta chains from one sample, sequenced in a study of T cells in Graves' hyperthyroidism and ophthalmopathy. TCRdb used MiXCR to reprocess the multiplex PCR reads, holding one entry per CDR3 protein. The sample consists of under 350,000 distinct CDR3 sequences, roughly 23% of them appearing once. Input material: blood. The receptors originated from a woman between 45 and 65 years old with Graves' hyperthyroidism. Both conserved end residues are part of each CDR3. The order of the fields is CDR3 DNA, CDR3 protein, V gene, clone size, D gene, J gene. The D gene is left open where the match is weak. Clone size, where shown, is once, few, many, or a class for clones that have expanded.

CDR3nt: TGTGCCAGCAGGGGGGACAGGGGGCTTTACAATGAGCAGTTCTTC
CDR3aa: CASRGDRGLYNEQFF
v_gene: TRBV28
abundance: -
d_gene: TRBD1
j_gene: TRBJ2-1

CDR3nt: TGTGCCATCAGTGAATGGAGATTGGAACCCGGAGGAAAACTGTTTTTT
CDR3aa: CAISEWRLEPGGKLFF
v_gene: TRBV10-3
abundance: -
d_gene: -
j_gene: TRBJ1-4

CDR3nt: TGCAGCGTTAAGGCAGGAGACTATGGCTACACCTTC
CDR3aa: CSVKAGDYGYTF
v_gene: TRBV29-1
abundance: few
d_gene: -
j_gene: TRBJ1-2

CDR3nt: TGCAGTGCTAGGTGGCTAGCGGGAGAGTTGGAAGAGACCCAGTACTTC
CDR3aa: CSARWLAGELEETQYF
v_gene: TRBV20-1
abundance: many
d_gene: TRBD2
j_gene: TRBJ2-5

CDR3nt: TGTGCCAGCAGTTACTCATCGGGTTCACCCCTCCACTTT
CDR3aa: CASSYSSGSPLHF
v_gene: TRBV6-5
abundance: -
d_gene: -
j_gene: TRBJ1-6

CDR3nt: TGCAGTGCTGCCGGCAGGGGGCCTTACGAGCAGTACTTC
CDR3aa: CSAAGRGPYEQYF
v_gene: TRBV20-1
abundance: many
d_gene: TRBD1
j_gene: TRBJ2-7

CDR3nt: TGCGCCAGCAGCTTGACGCAGGGAGGCTCCAATGAGCAGTTCTTC
CDR3aa: CASSLTQGGSNEQFF
v_gene: TRBV5-1
abundance: many
d_gene: -
j_gene: TRBJ2-1

CDR3nt: TGTGCCAGCAGTCGTCAGTGGGCAGGAGAGACCCAGTACTTC
CDR3aa: CASSRQWAGETQYF
v_gene: TRBV28
abundance: -
d_gene: -
j_gene: TRBJ2-5

CDR3nt: TGTGCCAGCAGCTTAGCGATGTCAAGACAGGGTTTCGACGAGCAGTACTTC
CDR3aa: CASSLAMSRQGFDEQYF
v_gene: TRBV7-9
abundance: -
d_gene: TRBD1
j_gene: TRBJ2-7

CDR3nt: TGTGCCAGCAGCCCCCGACAGCGGGAGTTCTATGAGCAGTTCTTC
CDR3aa: CASSPRQREFYEQFF
v_gene: TRBV9
abundance: -
d_gene: TRBD2
j_gene: TRBJ2-1

CDR3nt: TGTGCCAGCTCACCACAGACTAGCGGGAGAAACAATGAGCAGTTCTTC
CDR3aa: CASSPQTSGRNNEQFF
v_gene: TRBV18
abundance: -
d_gene: TRBD2
j_gene: TRBJ2-1

CDR3nt: TGTGCCAGCAGTTTATGGGGGGGACAGGGCACAAATCAGCCCCAGCATTTT
CDR3aa: CASSLWGGQGTNQPQHF
v_gene: TRBV28
abundance: many
d_gene: TRBD1
j_gene: TRBJ1-5

CDR3nt: TGTGCCAGCAGTCCGCAACAGGGGCTACAAGAGACCCAGTACTTC
CDR3aa: CASSPQQGLQETQYF
v_gene: TRBV11-2
abundance: -
d_gene: TRBD1
j_gene: TRBJ2-5

CDR3nt: TGTGCCAGCAGCCCGGGACAGGGGAAACTGTTTTTT
CDR3aa: CASSPGQGKLFF
v_gene: TRBV2
abundance: many
d_gene: TRBD1
j_gene: TRBJ1-4

CDR3nt: TGTGCCAGCAGCGTGGACAGCCTGAGGAAAGCACCCCTCCACTTT
CDR3aa: CASSVDSLRKAPLHF
v_gene: TRBV9
abundance: few
d_gene: -
j_gene: TRBJ1-6

CDR3nt: TGTGCCAGCAGTTACTCAAAGGGACCCTACAATGAGCAGTTCTTC
CDR3aa: CASSYSKGPYNEQFF
v_gene: TRBV6-5
abundance: -
d_gene: -
j_gene: TRBJ2-1

CDR3nt: TGCGCCAGCAGCTTGAGATCGTCCACAGATACGCAGTATTTT
CDR3aa: CASSLRSSTDTQYF
v_gene: TRBV5-1
abundance: many
d_gene: -
j_gene: TRBJ2-3

CDR3nt: TGCAGTGCTAGTCGGACTACTCTTGATACGCAGTATTTT
CDR3aa: CSASRTTLDTQYF
v_gene: TRBV20-1
abundance: many
d_gene: -
j_gene: TRBJ2-3

CDR3nt: TGTGCCAGCAGCGCCCCTACCTACCAAGAGACCCAGTACTTC
CDR3aa: CASSAPTYQETQYF
v_gene: TRBV28
abundance: -
d_gene: -
j_gene: TRBJ2-5

CDR3nt: TGTGCCAGCAGCCCAACGCGGCAGATCAGGTCTGGAAACACCATATATTTT
CDR3aa: CASSPTRQIRSGNTIYF
v_gene: TRBV11-2
abundance: -
d_gene: -
j_gene: TRBJ1-3

CDR3nt: TGCGCCAGCAAGTCGGGCGGGACAACAGATACGCAGTATTTT
CDR3aa: CASKSGGTTDTQYF
v_gene: TRBV5-1
abundance: -
d_gene: -
j_gene: TRBJ2-3

CDR3nt: TGTGCCAGCAGCCCAGGAGACCTGGGTGGAAAACTGTTTTTT
CDR3aa: CASSPGDLGGKLFF
v_gene: TRBV7-3
abundance: -
d_gene: -
j_gene: TRBJ1-4

CDR3nt: TGTGCCAGCAGTTTCCGGACAGGGGGAGATAGCAATCAGCCCCAGCATTTT
CDR3aa: CASSFRTGGDSNQPQHF
v_gene: TRBV28
abundance: medium-sized
d_gene: TRBD1
j_gene: TRBJ1-5

CDR3nt: TGTGCCAGCAGGGGACAGGGAATCTCACCCCTCCACTTT
CDR3aa: CASRGQGISPLHF
v_gene: TRBV28
abundance: -
d_gene: TRBD1
j_gene: TRBJ1-6

CDR3nt: TGTGCCAGCAGCTTTTTAGTGGTCAATGAGCAGTTCTTC
CDR3aa: CASSFLVVNEQFF
v_gene: TRBV5-5
abundance: many
d_gene: -
j_gene: TRBJ2-1